This T cell receptor beta chain is drawn from a study of graft-versus-host responses after intestinal transplantation. Concerning this clone itself: Its antigen is undetermined.

The repertoire was sequenced with immunoSEQ multiplex PCR; TCRdb's copy has only in-frame clones and lacks some. In the table there are roughly 80,000 clones, around 87% of which are singletons. The V and J ends lost 5 bases and 3 bases, in that order; junction bases with no gene match: 4. The CDR3 runs to 13 residues. The germline V gene has CDR1 SEHNR and CDR2 FQNEAQ (reference sequence). The material was unstimulated CD8+ T cells sorted from spleen or lymph node cells, obtained before transplant. The rearrangement links TRBV7-9 to TRBJ2-7; 7 bases line up with TRBD2. The receptor's source is a human donor who was the organ donor for an intestinal transplant. The CDR3 nucleotides read TGTGCCAGCAGCCGCGGGGACTACTACGAGCAGTACTTC. It specifies CASSRGDYYEQYF.